The entry that follows covers one T cell receptor beta chain sequence. The antigen remains undetermined. The sample is drawn from a study of cytomegalovirus exposure and HLA in healthy donors. Study-wide results and caveats: Because they were indistinguishable, some V segments, including TRBV6-2 and TRBV6-3, were excluded. It was in a later analysis that TCR association rates were seen to vary by HLA locus, highest for DRB1 and lowest for HLA-C.

The study ran its PCR with 60 Vbeta and 13 Jbeta primers. The assay was immunoSEQ multiplex PCR, and TCRdb's table has in-frame clones only and misses some. The repertoire holds roughly 150,000 clones, with over 80% as singletons. This CDR3 comprises 16 residues. In germline, CDR1 is LNHDA, CDR2 SQIVND (reference sequence). Trimming removed 7 bases from V and 4 bases from J, with 20 bases in between. The chain is built from TRBV19 and TRBJ1-5; a possible D gene is TRBD1 (6 bases). This clonotype originated in a male donor in good health and CMV-seronegative. The specimen sequenced was PBMCs. CDR3 nucleotides: TGTGCCAGTACCATGTACAGCAGGGGTCCGAATCAGCCCCAGCATTTT. Translated, it gives CASTMYSRGPNQPQHF.